The 17 T cell receptor beta chains below all came from one sample that was sequenced in a study of T cell responses to AZD1222 COVID-19 vaccine. Generated by immunoSEQ multiplex PCR, the TCRdb table keeps only in-frame clones and is missing some. The sample has 180,000 or so clones, more than 75% seen once. The sample here was peripheral blood, taken 28 days after the second AZD1222 dose. Receptor source: an adult who received the AZD1222 COVID-19 vaccine.

This clone showed up just a few times. The genes are TRBV19 and TRBJ2-7; TRBD1 agrees at 8 bases. CDR1 is LNHDA, CDR2 SQIVND, per germline (reference sequence). The CDR3 spans 14 residues. V was pared by 6 bases and J by 3 bases, with 7 bases of the junction left unmatched. CDR3 loop: CASSEGTGLYEQYF. For the CDR3, the DNA is TGTGCCAGTAGCGAGGGGACAGGTCTCTACGAGCAGTACTTC.

The V gene is TRBV5-4, the J gene TRBJ1-1, with a weak D call TRBD1 (6 bases). The length of the CDR3 is 15 residues. CDR1 and CDR2 from the germline V gene are SGHNT and YYREEE (reference sequence). Trimming removed 4 bases at V and 5 bases at J, with 18 bases between. The CDR3 sequence: CASSPQQGEGTEAFF. The CDR3 coding sequence is TGTGCCAGCAGCCCACAACAGGGAGAGGGAACTGAAGCTTTCTTT.

CDR3 residues: CASSYRLSGSADTQYF. The CDR3 bases are TGTGCCAGCAGTTATCGCCTTAGCGGGAGTGCAGATACGCAGTATTTT. The gene calls are TRBV6-5 and TRBJ2-3; 9 bases are a match to TRBD2. Unmatched junction bases numbered 8, after V lost 3 bases and J lost 4 bases. This CDR3 region has 16 residues. Germline lookup yields CDR1 MNHEY and CDR2 SVGAGI.

The chain links TRBV7-2 to TRBJ1-5; D gene ambiguous. The CDR3 spans 15 residues. V was shortened by 2 bases and J by 0 bases, with 8 bases between the two germline ends. Germline loops: CDR1 SGHTA, CDR2 FQGNSA. The CDR3 DNA reads as TGTGCCAGCAGCTTAACGGTCCATAGCAATCAGCCCCAGCATTTT. It translates to CASSLTVHSNQPQHF.

The J gene is TRBJ1-1, the V gene TRBV4-2; 8 bases map to TRBD1. Losses at the gene ends were 4 bases for V and 5 bases for J; bases not matched to a gene: 6. CDR1 is LGHNA and CDR2 is YNFKEQ in the germline V gene. There are 14 residues in the CDR3. The CDR3 region has the DNA TGTGCCAGCAGCCGGGCACAGGGGGGGACTGAAGCTTTCTTT. It translates to CASSRAQGGTEAFF.

The rearrangement joins TRBV6-2 or TRBV6-3 to TRBJ2-2; 8 bases map to TRBD2. CDR1 and CDR2 from the germline V gene are MNHEY and SVGEGT. J was trimmed by 4 bases and V by 2 bases; bases with no gene match: 9. This CDR3 is built from 17 residues. CDR3 nucleotides: TGTGCCAGCAGTTACACCGGCGGACTAGCCGCCACCGGGGAGCTGTTTTTT. Protein: CASSYTGGLAATGELFF.

The CDR3: CASSVAPHRVAGEGDEQFF. The CDR3 DNA follows: TGTGCCAGCAGCGTAGCCCCCCATCGCGTAGCGGGAGAGGGCGATGAGCAGTTCTTC. The V and J genes are TRBV9 and TRBJ2-1; 9 bases map to TRBD2. The germline V gene has CDR1 SGDLS and CDR2 YYNGEE. CDR3 size: 19 residues. V trimming: 0 bases; J trimming: 8 bases; junction bases outside the gene matches: 18.

This clone was detected a few times. This sequence joins TRBV28 and TRBJ1-1; D may be TRBD1 (6 bases). The germline V and J ends were trimmed by 6 bases and 4 bases, with 15 bases remaining between them. This CDR3 comprises 14 residues. The germline V gene has CDR1 MDHEN and CDR2 SYDVKM. CDR3 sequence reads: CASRSVQGITEAFF. CDR3 nucleotide sequence: TGTGCCAGCAGAAGCGTCCAGGGGATCACTGAAGCTTTCTTT.

This chain connects TRBV5-1 to TRBJ2-5, with 9 bases matching TRBD1. There are 15 residues in the CDR3. Trimming at V came to 4 bases and at J to 0 bases, leaving 4 bases not matched to a gene. Germline CDR1 reads SGHRS; CDR2 reads YFSETQ. The CDR3 protein is CASSRWDRDQETQYF. CDR3 DNA sequence: TGCGCCAGCAGCCGATGGGACAGGGACCAAGAGACCCAGTACTTC.

CDR3 sequence: CASSWGRNSNQPQHF. In nucleotides, the CDR3 is TGTGCCAGCAGTTGGGGACGAAACAGCAATCAGCCCCAGCATTTT. The rearrangement joins TRBV6-5 to TRBJ1-5, with D maybe TRBD1 (5 bases). V was pared by 4 bases and J by 1 base, with 11 bases between. Germline V CDR1 and CDR2: MNHEY, SVGAGI. This CDR3 is 15 amino acids long.

V gene TRBV12-5 combines with J gene TRBJ2-3; D may be TRBD2 (6 bases). The germline CDR1 and CDR2 sequences are LGHNT and FRNRAP. With 2 bases removed from V and 3 bases from J, the gap between germline ends came to 12 bases. The CDR3 extends over 15 amino acids. As DNA, the CDR3 is TGTGCTAGTGGTTTGCGCGGGGCCCGGACAGATACGCAGTATTTT. Its protein is CASGLRGARTDTQYF.

The chain carries TRBV19 and TRBJ2-6; D might be TRBD1 (6 bases). With 4 bases removed from V and 4 bases from J, the gap between germline ends came to 11 bases. Germline V gene lookup returns CDR1 LNHDA and CDR2 SQIVND (reference sequence). This CDR3 region has 15 residues. The CDR3 nucleotides are TGTGCCAGTAGTACCCAGGGGCCCGGGGCCAACGTCCTGACTTTC. Translated, it gives CASSTQGPGANVLTF.

This rearrangement joins TRBV27 to TRBJ1-1; D not certain. Deletions cut 4 bases from V and 1 base from J, with 7 bases between. The CDR3 sequence is 13 residues long. The germline V gene encodes CDR1 MNHEY and CDR2 SMNVEV (reference sequence). The CDR3 sequence: CASSYRENTEAFF. The DNA for the CDR3 is TGTGCCAGCAGTTACCGGGAGAACACTGAAGCTTTCTTT.

This clone was detected only a few times. J is TRBJ1-1 and V is TRBV6-5; the match to TRBD1 covers 9 bases. The V and J ends lost 5 bases and 0 bases, in that order; junction bases with no gene match: 1. The CDR3 covers 14 residues. Germline V gives CDR1 MNHEY, CDR2 SVGAGI. This CDR3 is CASSRTGVNTEAFF. CDR3 coding DNA: TGTGCCAGCAGTAGGACAGGGGTGAACACTGAAGCTTTCTTT.

The chain has TRBV7-9 and TRBJ2-4; no firm D call. The CDR3 runs 19 residues. Germline V gives CDR1 SEHNR, CDR2 FQNEAQ (reference sequence). V lost 1 base to trimming and J lost 0 bases, with 19 bases between them. The chain's CDR3 is CASSLVGRIPRIAKNIQYF. CDR3 coding DNA: TGTGCCAGCAGCTTAGTAGGGCGCATCCCGAGGATAGCCAAAAACATTCAGTACTTC. The entire variable domain, with the rest obtained from reference TRBV7-9 and TRBJ2-4, is as follows: DTGVSQNPRHKITKRGQNVTFRCDPISEHNRLYWYRQTLGQGPEFLTYFQNEAQLEKSRLLSDRFSAERPKGSFSTLEIQRTEQGDSAMYLCASSLVGRIPRIAKNIQYFGAGTRLSVL.

This chain connects TRBV27 to TRBJ2-7; perhaps TRBD1 as D (6 bases). The germline gives CDR1 MNHEY, CDR2 SMNVEV (reference sequence). The CDR3 is made up of 16 amino acids. Trimming stripped 6 bases from V and 2 bases from J, with 20 bases between. CDR3 in amino acids: CASSTEAPGQTYEQYF. In DNA form, the CDR3 reads TGTGCCAGCAGCACCGAGGCACCCGGACAGACCTACGAGCAGTACTTC.

The J gene is TRBJ2-1, the V gene TRBV29-1, with 14 bases matching TRBD2. The CDR3 has 13 amino acids. Germline lookup yields CDR1 SQVTM and CDR2 ANQGSEA. V shed 6 bases, J shed 8 bases, and the junction held 3 bases outside the gene matches. CDR3 residues: CSVGTSGRYEQFF. In DNA, the CDR3 is TGCAGCGTGGGGACTAGCGGGAGATATGAGCAGTTCTTC.